This entry lists 23 T cell receptor beta chains sequenced from one sample in a study of blood T cell repertoires in COVID-19. Assay used: immunoSEQ multiplex PCR; TCRdb lists only in-frame clones, some missing. The sample lists fewer than 400,000 clones, 85% seen once, with approximately 3.7% in the top ten. Sequencing input: peripheral blood. Receptor source: a woman aged 18-29 years with acute or convalescent COVID-19.

J is TRBJ2-7 and V is TRBV12-3 or TRBV12-4, with D tentatively TRBD1 (6 bases). The CDR3 is 13 residues long. Deletions cut 6 bases from V and 6 bases from J, with 15 bases between. DNA of the CDR3: TGTGCCAGCAGCGGCAGGGGATCGAGCGAGCAGTACTTC. Protein: CASSGRGSSEQYF.

The J gene is TRBJ2-2, the V gene TRBV5-1; 15 bases are shared with TRBD2. V trimming: 6 bases; J trimming: 1 base; junction bases outside the gene matches: 7. Germline V gene sequence: CDR1 SGHRS, CDR2 YFSETQ. This CDR3 has 18 residues. CDR3 residues: CASTPPGLAGGNTGELFF. CDR3 sequence (DNA): TGCGCCAGCACACCCCCGGGACTAGCGGGAGGGAACACCGGGGAGCTGTTTTTT.

This chain connects TRBV6-5 to TRBJ1-6; 7 bases are a match to TRBD1. Germline trimming cut 6 bases from V and 7 bases from J; bases unmatched to any gene: 9. Germline loops: CDR1 MNHEY, CDR2 SVGAGI. This CDR3 has 15 residues. CDR3 sequence: CASRSTGTGNSPLHF. Written as DNA, the CDR3 is TGTGCCAGCAGATCGACAGGGACGGGCAATTCACCCCTCCACTTT.

This clone was recorded a few times. DNA for the CDR3: TGTGCCAGCATTTCGACAGGGGGGTCGTGGAACACCATATATTTT. Translation gives CASISTGGSWNTIYF. The gene calls are TRBV2 and TRBJ1-3; 9 bases are shared with TRBD1. This CDR3 has 15 amino acids. The trim removed 7 bases at V and 7 bases at J, leaving 11 bases unmatched. CDR1 and CDR2 from the germline V gene are SNHLY and FYNNEI.

The chain is built from TRBV10-1 and TRBJ2-3; 9 positions match TRBD2. J was trimmed by 5 bases and V by 0 bases; bases with no gene match: 12. The CDR3 consists of 18 residues. CDR1 is WNHNN and CDR2 is SYGVQD in the germline V gene (reference sequence). The CDR3 nucleotides are TGCGCCAGCAGTGAGTCGTTGGCGGGAGGGCCTCGTGGAGATACGCAGTATTTT. It encodes CASSESLAGGPRGDTQYF.

The rearrangement links TRBV19 to TRBJ1-1; D is possibly TRBD1 (5 bases). Germline V gives CDR1 LNHDA, CDR2 SQIVND (reference sequence). Trimming shortened V by 7 bases and J by 5 bases, and 17 bases separated the two germline ends. The CDR3 is 14 residues long. CDR3 nucleotides: TGTGCCAGTACCGTGGGGGGAGGTGGGACTGAAGCTTTCTTT. Translation: CASTVGGGGTEAFF.

This clone was recorded a few times. The rearrangement joins TRBV6-5 to TRBJ1-5; 9 bases are a match to TRBD1. The CDR3 length is 15 residues. Per germline, CDR1 MNHEY and CDR2 SVGAGI. V gave up 4 bases and J gave up 7 bases; unmatched junction bases: 8. CDR3 DNA sequence: TGTGCCAGCAGTTTCTGGACAGGGGAAAAGCAGCCCCAGCATTTT. This encodes CASSFWTGEKQPQHF.

V and J are TRBV7-6 and TRBJ2-3, with TRBD2 matching over 8 bases. The CDR3 has 16 amino acids. V lost 5 bases and J lost 8; bases outside the gene matches: 15. Germline CDR1 reads SGHVS; CDR2 reads FNYEAQ. The CDR3 loop is CASSPWTSPLESTQYF. CDR3 sequence (DNA): TGTGCCAGCAGCCCGTGGACTAGCCCCCTAGAATCTACGCAGTATTTT.

This rearrangement joins TRBV6-5 to TRBJ2-3; D is possibly TRBD1 (6 bases). Per germline, CDR1 MNHEY and CDR2 SVGAGI. This CDR3 is built from 15 residues. V dropped 0 bases and J dropped 6 bases, with 13 bases sitting between them. The CDR3 is CASSYSVGGGDTQYF. The CDR3 DNA reads TGTGCCAGCAGTTACTCCGTTGGGGGCGGTGATACGCAGTATTTT.

The gene calls are TRBV29-1 and TRBJ2-1, with 15 bases fitting TRBD2. Germline V gene sequence: CDR1 SQVTM, CDR2 ANQGSEA. Trimming at V came to 8 bases and at J to 7 bases, leaving 15 bases not matched to a gene. The CDR3 has 17 amino acids. In DNA form, the CDR3 reads TGCAGCACTTGGACTAGCGGGAGGGCCGATAAATCAAATGAGCAGTTCTTC. Encoded protein: CSTWTSGRADKSNEQFF.

This clone was counted a single time. The genes are TRBV7-8 and TRBJ1-5, with 10 bases that match TRBD1. V was clipped by 0 bases and J by 1 base; unmatched bases: 6. Germline assignment: CDR1 SGHVS and CDR2 FQNEAQ. This CDR3 is built from 18 residues. The CDR3 nucleotides are TGTGCCAGCAGCTTAGCTTGGACGGGACAGGGGAGCAATCAGCCCCAGCATTTT. It is translated as CASSLAWTGQGSNQPQHF.

The chain couples TRBV9 to TRBJ1-4; D ambiguous. V was clipped by 0 bases and J by 2 bases, with 11 bases between them. The CDR3 consists of 16 residues. Germline V gene data show CDR1 as SGDLS and CDR2 as YYNGEE. The CDR3 DNA sequence: TGTGCCAGCAGCGTAGGGGAGGGCTCCACTAATGAAAAACTGTTTTTT. Translating gives CASSVGEGSTNEKLFF.

The chain recombines TRBV5-1 with TRBJ2-5, with D perhaps TRBD2 (5 bases). V was pared by 4 bases and J by 5 bases, with 12 bases between. This CDR3 is 13 amino acids long. Germline lookup yields CDR1 SGHRS and CDR2 YFSETQ. The CDR3 protein is CASSTGMFETQYF. Here the CDR3 DNA reads TGCGCCAGCAGCACCGGGATGTTCGAGACCCAGTACTTC.

The chain recombines TRBV29-1 with TRBJ1-1, with D perhaps matching TRBD1 (6 bases). This CDR3 comprises 15 residues. V was pared by 7 bases and J by 1 base, with 19 bases between. In germline, CDR1 is SQVTM, CDR2 ANQGSEA. CDR3 sequence reads: CSASLGRGQNTEAFF. The CDR3 nucleotides are TGCAGCGCATCCTTGGGCAGGGGCCAGAACACTGAAGCTTTCTTT.

The rearrangement uses TRBV9 and TRBJ2-1; 11 bases line up with TRBD2. The CDR3 consists of 17 residues. J gave up 6 bases and V 7 bases, and 15 bases lay outside the gene matches. The germline V gene encodes CDR1 SGDLS and CDR2 YYNGEE. CDR3 sequence: CASSPPTGTSGFNEQFF. The CDR3 bases are TGTGCCAGCTCCCCTCCAACCGGGACTAGCGGATTCAATGAGCAGTTCTTC.

On this clone itself: Other DNA sequences in the same sample also yield this CDR3. V is TRBV5-1 and J is TRBJ2-5; a possible D gene is TRBD2 (6 bases). Trimming removed 2 bases from V and 2 bases from J, with 10 bases in between. CDR1 SGHRS and CDR2 YFSETQ come from the germline V gene. This CDR3 is 14 amino acids long. Here the CDR3 reads CASSLGAGQETQYF. CDR3 nucleotides: TGCGCCAGCAGCTTAGGGGCGGGGCAAGAGACCCAGTACTTC. Filled out from reference TRBV5-1 and TRBJ2-5, the complete variable domain reads KAGVTQTPRYLIKTRGQQVTLSCSPISGHRSVSWYQQTPGQGLQFLFEYFSETQRNKGNFPGRFSGRQFSNSRSEMNVSTLELGDSALYLCASSLGAGQETQYFGPGTRLLVL.

This chain uses TRBV9 with TRBJ1-2, with 10 positions matching TRBD1. The V and J ends lost 3 bases and 6 bases, in that order; junction bases with no gene match: 5. Germline CDR1 reads SGDLS; CDR2 reads YYNGEE. The CDR3 is made up of 14 amino acids. The CDR3 loop reads CASSGGGTGDGYTF. CDR3 bases: TGTGCCAGCAGCGGGGGCGGGACAGGGGATGGCTACACCTTC.

The chain carries TRBV29-1 and TRBJ1-1; 8 bases match TRBD1. V lost 7 bases, J lost 7 bases, and 8 bases stayed unmatched. The CDR3 loop spans 12 amino acids. The germline CDR1 and CDR2 sequences are SQVTM and ANQGSEA. In nucleotides, the CDR3 is TGCAGCGCTGGACAGGGCGGAGGTGAAGCTTTCTTT. Residues: CSAGQGGGEAFF.

The chain joins TRBV7-2 to TRBJ1-6; possibly TRBD1 for D (5 bases). Looked up from germline, CDR1 is SGHTA and CDR2 is FQGNSA. V lost 5 bases to trimming and J lost 18 bases, with 17 bases between them. The CDR3 is made up of 12 amino acids. The CDR3 nucleotides read TGTGCCAGCAGCGAACCGGGTCTTGGGGCCCACTTT. Translating gives CASSEPGLGAHF.

The rearrangement uses TRBV5-1 and TRBJ2-5, with D unclear. Per germline, CDR1 SGHRS and CDR2 YFSETQ. V was cut by 0 bases and J by 2 bases, with 11 bases left in between. The length of the CDR3 is 15 residues. The CDR3 spells CASSLASVVQETQYF. Written as DNA, the CDR3 is TGCGCCAGCAGCTTGGCGTCCGTCGTTCAAGAGACCCAGTACTTC.

The chain is built from TRBV2 and TRBJ1-2, with 8 positions matching TRBD1. This CDR3 contains 15 residues. Trimming took 3 bases from V and 8 from J; bases not matched to a gene: 11. In germline, CDR1 is SNHLY, CDR2 FYNNEI. DNA for the CDR3: TGTGCCAGCAGTGAGATTGGGCAGGGGGCAGGAGGCTACACCTTC. It specifies CASSEIGQGAGGYTF.

This sequence joins TRBV30 and TRBJ1-2; 9 bases line up with TRBD1. CDR3 length: 14 amino acids. J gave up 8 bases and V 0 bases, and 7 bases lay outside the gene matches. Germline V gives CDR1 GTSNPN, CDR2 SVGIG (reference sequence). This chain's CDR3 is CAWSVQGQGEGYTF. The CDR3 DNA sequence: TGTGCCTGGAGTGTACAGGGACAGGGTGAGGGCTACACCTTC.

This chain joins TRBV6-5 and TRBJ1-5; TRBD1 is a possible D gene (6 bases). This CDR3 has 16 residues. Looked up from germline, CDR1 is MNHEY and CDR2 is SVGAGI. Trimming cost V 0 bases and J 2 bases, with 11 bases left between them. The CDR3 nucleotides are TGTGCCAGCAGTTACTCGCCCGCAGGGGGCAATCAGCCCCAGCATTTT. Protein product: CASSYSPAGGNQPQHF.